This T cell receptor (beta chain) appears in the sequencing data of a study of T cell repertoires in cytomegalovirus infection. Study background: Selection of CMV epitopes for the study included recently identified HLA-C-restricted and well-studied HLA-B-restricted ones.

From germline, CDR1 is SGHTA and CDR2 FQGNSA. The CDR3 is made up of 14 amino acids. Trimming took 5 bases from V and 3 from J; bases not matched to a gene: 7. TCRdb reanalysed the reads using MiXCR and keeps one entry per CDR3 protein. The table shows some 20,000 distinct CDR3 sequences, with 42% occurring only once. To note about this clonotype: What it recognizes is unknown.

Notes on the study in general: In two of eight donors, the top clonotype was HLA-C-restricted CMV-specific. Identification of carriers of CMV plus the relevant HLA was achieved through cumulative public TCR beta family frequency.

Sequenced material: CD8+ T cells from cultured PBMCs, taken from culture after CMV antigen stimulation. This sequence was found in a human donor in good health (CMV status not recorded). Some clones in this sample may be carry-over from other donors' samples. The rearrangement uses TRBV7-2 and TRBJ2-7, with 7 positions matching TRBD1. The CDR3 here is CASSPWDRDYEQYF. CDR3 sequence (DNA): TGTGCCAGCAGCCCCTGGGACAGAGACTACGAGCAGTACTTC. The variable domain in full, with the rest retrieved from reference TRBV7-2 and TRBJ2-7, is GAGVSQSPSNKVTEKGKDVELRCDPISGHTALYWYRQSLGQGLEFLIYFQGNSAPDKSGLPSDRFSAERTGGSVSTLTIQRTQQEDSAVYLCASSPWDRDYEQYFGPGTRLTVT.